This T cell receptor beta chain came from a study of shared clonotypes between healthy human individuals. Overall study results and limits: Genetic and exposure-history diversity was limited by the small donor number.

Researchers partitioned CD4+ cells into CD45RA+ naive and CD45RA-negative memory subsets. In the case of this clone: Its target is unknown.

Germline V lookup: CDR1 GTSNPN, CDR2 SVGIG (reference sequence). The CDR3 totals 13 residues. Trimming pared 3 bases from V and 0 bases from J, leaving 9 bases between. Deep-level settings were used for running the assay. Every immunoSEQ plate was one replicate of a subset's evenly spread DNA. The protocol was immunoSEQ multiplex PCR, while the TCRdb copy is restricted to in-frame clones and leaves out a portion. This repertoire shows about 670,000 clones, around 72% found once; its top ten account for 1.5% to 2%. The sample taken for sequencing was memory CD4+ T cells sorted from blood. Noted subset: CD45RA-negative fraction. The V call is TRBV30, the J call TRBJ2-7; unclear D gene. The receptor was derived from a woman younger than 45 in good health. The CDR3 region is CAWRQTSSYEQYF. The CDR3 nucleotides read TGTGCCTGGAGGCAGACCAGCTCCTACGAGCAGTACTTC.